One and the same sample provided the 9 T cell receptor beta chains below, sequenced in a study of shared clonotypes between healthy human individuals. The method was immunoSEQ multiplex PCR; TCRdb's version includes in-frame clones alone and lacks a portion of them. This table has some 2,000,000 clones, about 95% appearing once. CD45RO negativity and positive selection for CCR7 defined naive CD8 cells, a population that excluded terminally differentiated effector memory CD45RA+ cells. The sequenced sample was naive CD8+ T cells sorted from blood. Receptor source: a young man in good health.

The sample holds one count of this clone. The CDR3 nucleotides read TGTGCCAGCAGCCAAAGGACAGCCCGCTCCTACGAGCAGTACTTC. It yields the protein CASSQRTARSYEQYF. The genes are TRBV21-1 and TRBJ2-7; TRBD1, the table's D call, lacks a check against the DNA. TRBV21-1 is marked as a pseudogene. The CDR3 spans 15 residues.

J is TRBJ2-1 and V is TRBV7-2; D remains unclear. The CDR3 totals 13 residues. Trimming took 2 bases from V and 3 from J, leaving 5 bases between them. Per germline, CDR1 SGHTA and CDR2 FQGNSA. The CDR3 loop reads CASSLYSYNEQFF. DNA for the CDR3: TGTGCCAGCAGCTTATACAGCTACAATGAGCAGTTCTTC.

The V gene is TRBV14, the J gene TRBJ2-2; possibly TRBD1 for D (5 bases). Germline CDR1 and CDR2: SGHDN and FVKESK. V lost 0 bases, J lost 6 bases, and 14 bases lay in between. The CDR3 is 16 amino acids. Here the CDR3 DNA reads TGTGCCAGCAGCCAAGATCCCGCAGGGCCGGCCGGGGAGCTGTTTTTT. Amino acids: CASSQDPAGPAGELFF.

The genes are TRBV11-2 and TRBJ2-3; the match to TRBD1 covers 9 bases. The CDR3 runs 15 residues. V shed 5 bases, J shed 4 bases, and the junction held 7 bases outside the gene matches. Germline V gene data show CDR1 as SGHAT and CDR2 as FQNNGV. CDR3 DNA: TGTGCCAGCAGCACCCGGGACAGGGAGGCAGATACGCAGTATTTT. It codes for CASSTRDREADTQYF.

The V gene is TRBV21-1, the J gene TRBJ2-2. TRBV21-1 is designated a pseudogene. There are 16 residues in the CDR3. The CDR3 is CASTLPGAANTGELFF. DNA for the CDR3: TGTGCCAGCACCTTACCCGGGGCTGCGAACACCGGGGAGCTGTTTTTT.

The chain is built from TRBV10-2 and TRBJ1-1, with TRBD1 as a possible D gene (6 bases). Germline values: CDR1 WSHSY, CDR2 SAAADI. Trimming took off 11 bases at V and 1 base at J, with 11 bases between the two ends. The CDR3 has 12 residues. The CDR3 loop reads CALRGANTEAFF. The CDR3 bases are TGCGCCCTCCGGGGGGCGAACACTGAAGCTTTCTTT.

The V and J genes are TRBV28 and TRBJ1-5, with D unresolved. Per germline, CDR1 MDHEN and CDR2 SYDVKM. The CDR3 has 12 amino acids. V lost 6 bases to trimming and J lost 9 bases, with 12 bases between them. Here the CDR3 DNA reads TGTGCCAGCAGCCTGATCCGGGCGCCCCAGCATTTT. This translates into CASSLIRAPQHF.

Comment on this clone: Other nucleotide sequences in the sample specify the same CDR3. The chain links TRBV4-3 to TRBJ2-2, with D unresolved. The ends were cut back, 0 bases at V and 5 bases at J, with 4 bases in the middle. Germline loops: CDR1 LGHNA, CDR2 YSLEER. The CDR3 has 13 residues. The CDR3 sequence: CASSQDGTGELFF. CDR3 coding DNA: TGCGCCAGCAGCCAAGATGGTACCGGGGAGCTGTTTTTT.

V gene TRBV25-1 combines with J gene TRBJ2-7, with D possibly matching TRBD1 (6 bases). This CDR3 spans 14 amino acids. V lost 4 bases and J 2 bases, leaving 12 bases between the germline ends. Germline CDR1 MGHDK, CDR2 SYGVNS. The CDR3 coding sequence is TGTGCCAGCAGTGTTACAGGGAATCCCTACGAGCAGTACTTC. This gives the protein CASSVTGNPYEQYF.